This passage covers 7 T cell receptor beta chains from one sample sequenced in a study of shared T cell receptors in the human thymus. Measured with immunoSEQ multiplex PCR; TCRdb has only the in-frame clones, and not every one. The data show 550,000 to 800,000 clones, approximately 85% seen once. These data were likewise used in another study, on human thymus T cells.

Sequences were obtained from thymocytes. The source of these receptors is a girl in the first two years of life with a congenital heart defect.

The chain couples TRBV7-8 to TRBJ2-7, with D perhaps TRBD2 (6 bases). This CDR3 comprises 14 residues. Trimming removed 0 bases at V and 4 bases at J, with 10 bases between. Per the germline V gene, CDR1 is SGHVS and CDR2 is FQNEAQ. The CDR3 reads CASSLAGLRYEQYF. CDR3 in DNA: TGTGCCAGCAGCTTAGCGGGACTTCGGTACGAGCAGTACTTC.

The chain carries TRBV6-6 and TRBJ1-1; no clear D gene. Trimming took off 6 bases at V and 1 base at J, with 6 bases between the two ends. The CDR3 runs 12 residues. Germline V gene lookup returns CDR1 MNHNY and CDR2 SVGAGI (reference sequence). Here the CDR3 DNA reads TGTGCCAGCAGCCCGGGGAACACTGAAGCTTTCTTT. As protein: CASSPGNTEAFF.

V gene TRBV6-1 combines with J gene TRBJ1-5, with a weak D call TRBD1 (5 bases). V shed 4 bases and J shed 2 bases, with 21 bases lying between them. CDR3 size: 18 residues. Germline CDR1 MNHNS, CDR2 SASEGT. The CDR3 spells CASSGAGKGFSGNQPQHF. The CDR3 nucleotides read TGTGCCAGCAGTGGGGCAGGGAAAGGGTTTAGTGGCAATCAGCCCCAGCATTTT.

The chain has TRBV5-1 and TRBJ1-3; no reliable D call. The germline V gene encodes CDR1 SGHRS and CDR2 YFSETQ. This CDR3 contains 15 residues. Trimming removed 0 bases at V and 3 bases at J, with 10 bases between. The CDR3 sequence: CASSLDMGSGNTIYF. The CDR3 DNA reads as TGCGCCAGCAGCTTGGACATGGGGAGTGGAAACACCATATATTTT. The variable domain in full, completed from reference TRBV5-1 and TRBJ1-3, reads KAGVTQTPRYLIKTRGQQVTLSCSPISGHRSVSWYQQTPGQGLQFLFEYFSETQRNKGNFPGRFSGRQFSNSRSEMNVSTLELGDSALYLCASSLDMGSGNTIYFGEGSWLTVV.

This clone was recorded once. CDR3 region: CASSPFERDRASYEQYF. The CDR3 DNA reads TGTGCCAGCTCACCGTTTGAGCGGGACAGGGCCTCCTACGAGCAGTACTTC. The V gene is TRBV18, the J gene TRBJ2-7, with 9 bases lining up with TRBD1. Unmatched junction bases numbered 9, after V lost 3 bases and J lost 0 bases. CDR3 size: 17 residues. Germline lookup yields CDR1 KGHSH and CDR2 LQKENI.

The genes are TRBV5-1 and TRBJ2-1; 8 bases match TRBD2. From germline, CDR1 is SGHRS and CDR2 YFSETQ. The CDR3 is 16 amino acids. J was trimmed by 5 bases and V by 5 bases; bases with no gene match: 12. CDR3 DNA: TGCGCCAGCAGTCGTTACCGCCGGGGGGGGGACAATGAGCAGTTCTTC. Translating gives CASSRYRRGGDNEQFF. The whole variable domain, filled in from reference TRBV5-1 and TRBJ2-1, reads KAGVTQTPRYLIKTRGQQVTLSCSPISGHRSVSWYQQTPGQGLQFLFEYFSETQRNKGNFPGRFSGRQFSNSRSEMNVSTLELGDSALYLCASSRYRRGGDNEQFFGPGTRLTVL.

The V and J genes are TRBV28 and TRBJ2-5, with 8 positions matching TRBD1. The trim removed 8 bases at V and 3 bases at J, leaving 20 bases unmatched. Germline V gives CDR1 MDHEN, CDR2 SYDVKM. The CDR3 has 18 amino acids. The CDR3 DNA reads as TGTGCCAGCCAAAACCCGACAGGGGTCGGGTCCAGGGAAGAGACCCAGTACTTC. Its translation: CASQNPTGVGSREETQYF.